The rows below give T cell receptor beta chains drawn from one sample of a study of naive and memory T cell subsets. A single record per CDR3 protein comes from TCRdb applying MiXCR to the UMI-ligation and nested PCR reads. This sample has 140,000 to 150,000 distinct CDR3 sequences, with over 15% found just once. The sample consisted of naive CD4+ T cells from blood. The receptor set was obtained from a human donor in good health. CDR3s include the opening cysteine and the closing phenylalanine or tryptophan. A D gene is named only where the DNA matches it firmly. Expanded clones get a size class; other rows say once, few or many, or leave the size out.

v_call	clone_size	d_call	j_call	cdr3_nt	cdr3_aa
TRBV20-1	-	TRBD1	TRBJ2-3	TGCAGTGCTAGACGACAGGGATTGGGCACAGATACGCAGTATTTT	CSARRQGLGTDTQYF
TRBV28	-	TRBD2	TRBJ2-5	TGTGCCAGCAGAGGCGGGAGGGCCCTAATACTACAAGAGACCCAGTACTTC	CASRGGRALILQETQYF
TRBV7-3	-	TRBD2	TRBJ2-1	TGTGCCAGCAGCCCCGGACTAGCGGGAATGAATGAGCAGTTCTTC	CASSPGLAGMNEQFF
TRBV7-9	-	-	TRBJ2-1	TGTGCCAGCAGCTTAGACCAGCCCCAGACGTTCTTC	CASSLDQPQTFF
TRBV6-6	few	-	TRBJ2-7	TGTGCCGCCTCAAAACAGGGTGATCATGAGTACTTC	CAASKQGDHEYF
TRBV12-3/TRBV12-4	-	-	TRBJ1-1	TGTGCCAGCAGTTTAGATGGTCTAGCCAGCGGCACTGAAGCTTTCTTT	CASSLDGLASGTEAFF
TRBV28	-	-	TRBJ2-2	TGTGCCAGCAATTTCGAGGGAAAGACCGGGGAGCTGTTTTTT	CASNFEGKTGELFF
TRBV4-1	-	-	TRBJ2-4	TGCGCCAGCAGCCAAGATTCAGGCCTAGCGTACGGGGGGCTAGCCAAAAACATTCAGTACTTC	CASSQDSGLAYGGLAKNIQYF
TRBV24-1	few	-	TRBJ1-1	TGTGCCACCAGGATAGACACGAACACTGAAGCTTTCTTT	CATRIDTNTEAFF
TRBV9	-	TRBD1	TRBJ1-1	TGTGCCAGCAGCACCGGACAGGGGATCGGCACTGAAGCTTTCTTT	CASSTGQGIGTEAFF
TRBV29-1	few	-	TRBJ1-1	TGCAGCGTTGAAGCACCGGTCCAGGGAGATCGAGCTTTCTTT	CSVEAPVQGDRAFF
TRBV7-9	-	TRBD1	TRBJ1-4	TGTGCCAGCAGCGGACAGGGTACTAATGAAAAACTGTTTTTT	CASSGQGTNEKLFF
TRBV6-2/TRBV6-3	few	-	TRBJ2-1	TGTGCCAGCAGACCTTACCTAGGGACAGGGCGGGAGGGCCACTACAATGAGCAGTTCTTC	CASRPYLGTGREGHYNEQFF
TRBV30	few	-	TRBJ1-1	TGTGCCTGGAGTGCGTTGGGGGCGAGGAACACTGAAGCTTTCTTT	CAWSALGARNTEAFF
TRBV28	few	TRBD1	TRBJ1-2	TGTGCCAGCAGTCGAGCAGACACAGGGGCTAGAGGCTACACCTTC	CASSRADTGARGYTF
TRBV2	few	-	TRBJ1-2	TGTGCCAGCAGTGACTGGGGATTAGCTAACTATGGCTACACCTTC	CASSDWGLANYGYTF
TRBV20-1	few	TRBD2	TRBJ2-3	TGCAGTGCTACCCGGTTAGCGGGGAACACAGATACGCAGTATTTT	CSATRLAGNTDTQYF
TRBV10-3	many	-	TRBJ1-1	TGTGCCATCAGTGACGGGGGGAACACTGAAGCTTTCTTT	CAISDGGNTEAFF
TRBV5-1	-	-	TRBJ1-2	TGCGCCAGCAGCTTGGATGACAGACACTATGGCTACACCTTC	CASSLDDRHYGYTF
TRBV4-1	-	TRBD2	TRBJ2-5	TGCGCCAGCAGCCAGAAAGGACTAGCGGGAGACAGAGAGACCCAGTACTTC	CASSQKGLAGDRETQYF
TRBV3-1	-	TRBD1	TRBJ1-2	TGTGCCAGCAGCCAACCCGGGACAGGGGATGGCTACACCTTC	CASSQPGTGDGYTF
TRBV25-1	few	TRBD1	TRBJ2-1	TGTGCCAGCAAGAGTCGACGGGACAGGGGGCGAGGGGAGCAGTTCTTC	CASKSRRDRGRGEQFF
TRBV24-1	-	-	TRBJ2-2	TGTGCCACCGGACACCGGGAAGGGGAGTCTACGAACACCGGGGAGCTGATTTTT	CATGHREGESTNTGELIF
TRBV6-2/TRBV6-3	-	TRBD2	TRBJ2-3	TGTGCCAGCAGTTACAGGATCAGCGGGAGAGGAGCAGATACGCAGTATTTT	CASSYRISGRGADTQYF
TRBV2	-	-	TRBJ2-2	TGTGCCAGCAGTGATCAGGGAAACACCGGGGAGCTGTTTTTT	CASSDQGNTGELFF
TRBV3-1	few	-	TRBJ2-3	TGTGCCAGCAGCCATTTGACAGATACGCAGTATTTT	CASSHLTDTQYF
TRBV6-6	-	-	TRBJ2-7	TGTGCCAGCAGTCCCCCCTCACATCGGGGCGAGCAGTACTTC	CASSPPSHRGEQYF
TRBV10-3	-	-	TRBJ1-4	TGTGCCATCAGTGACCCGGACAGACCTGAAACTAATGAAAAACTGTTTTTT	CAISDPDRPETNEKLFF
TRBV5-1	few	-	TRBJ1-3	TGCGCCAGCAGCCCCCTCGGGGACACCATATATTTT	CASSPLGDTIYF
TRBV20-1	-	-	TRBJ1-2	TGCAGTGCCAGGACACCTACAAACTATGGCTACACCTTC	CSARTPTNYGYTF
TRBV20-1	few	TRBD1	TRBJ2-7	TGCAGTGCTAGGCCCAGACAGGGGGGCTACGAGCAGTACTTC	CSARPRQGGYEQYF
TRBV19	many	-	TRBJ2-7	TGTGCCAGTAGAGCCCGGACGGAGAGCTCCTACGAGCAGTACTTC	CASRARTESSYEQYF
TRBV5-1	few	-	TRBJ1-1	TGCGCCAGCAGCTTGATCGGCGACACTGAAGCTTTCTTT	CASSLIGDTEAFF
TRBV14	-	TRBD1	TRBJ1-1	TGTGCCAGCAGCCACACCGGGACAGACGTAGTAAAGGCTTTCTTT	CASSHTGTDVVKAFF
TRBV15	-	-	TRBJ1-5	TGTGCCACCAGCAGAGATTCCGGGGACGCTCAGCCCCAGCATTTT	CATSRDSGDAQPQHF
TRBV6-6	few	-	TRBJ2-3	TGTGCCAGCAGTTACTCACTAGCCTCAGATACGCAGTATTTT	CASSYSLASDTQYF